Each of the 2 T cell receptor beta chains below was sequenced from the same sample in a study of shared clonotypes between healthy human individuals. Here immunoSEQ multiplex PCR was the method, and the copy in TCRdb shows in-frame clones only, minus some. The sample shows approximately 2.3 million clones, more than 80% of them seen only once. Sequenced input: naive CD4+ T cells from PBMCs. Regarding subset: CD45RA+ positively selected. Receptor source: a man between 18 and 29 years old in good health. Some clones in this sample may be carry-over from other donors' samples.

Here the CDR3 reads CASREQLAGGIRGGELFF. For the CDR3, the DNA is TGTGCCAGCAGGGAACAACTAGCGGGAGGCATCAGAGGCGGGGAGCTGTTTTTT. The chain recombines TRBV2 with TRBJ2-2; the match to TRBD2 covers 12 bases. The V gene's germline CDR1 is SNHLY and CDR2 FYNNEI. V lost 6 bases and J lost 7; bases outside the gene matches: 15. CDR3 length equals 18 residues.

Concerning this clone itself: The sample carries other DNA sequences with the same CDR3. The CDR3 region is CASSVGGSGVYEQYF. CDR3 DNA: TGTGCCAGCAGCGTAGGCGGGAGTGGCGTTTACGAGCAGTACTTC. This chain links TRBV9 with TRBJ2-7, with 7 nucleotides matching TRBD2. Germline V gene sequence: CDR1 SGDLS, CDR2 YYNGEE. V was pared by 0 bases and J by 4 bases, with 7 bases of the junction left unmatched. The CDR3 length is 15 residues.